The 2 T cell receptor beta chains given below trace back to one sample, sequenced in a study of blood T cells in healthy people across ages. Combining a sample-barcoded 5' primer with a J-beta primer mix, a second PCR ran for roughly 7 to 11 cycles. MiXCR, applied by TCRdb to the 5' RACE reads, yields one record per CDR3 protein. The table has about 640,000 distinct CDR3 sequences, under 70% seen once. Sample: blood. These receptors were taken from a man in his fifties or sixties in good health.

This clonotype occurred a few times. V usage is TRBV20-1 and J usage is TRBJ2-1; D unclear. The germline V gene encodes CDR1 DFQATT and CDR2 SNEGSKA (reference sequence). The CDR3 runs to 13 residues. The ends were cut back, 1 base at V and 0 bases at J, with 4 bases in the middle. CDR3 region: CSARGGSYNEQFF. In nucleotides, the CDR3 is TGCAGTGCTAGAGGGGGCTCCTACAATGAGCAGTTCTTC.

The chain combines TRBV7-2 with TRBJ2-2; 10 bases align to TRBD2. CDR3 size: 15 residues. Trimming at V came to 6 bases and at J to 4 bases, leaving 5 bases not matched to a gene. Germline V gene sequence: CDR1 SGHTA, CDR2 FQGNSA. The CDR3 spells CASRRTSGFTGELFF. Here the CDR3 DNA reads TGTGCCAGCAGAAGGACTAGCGGATTCACCGGGGAGCTGTTTTTT.